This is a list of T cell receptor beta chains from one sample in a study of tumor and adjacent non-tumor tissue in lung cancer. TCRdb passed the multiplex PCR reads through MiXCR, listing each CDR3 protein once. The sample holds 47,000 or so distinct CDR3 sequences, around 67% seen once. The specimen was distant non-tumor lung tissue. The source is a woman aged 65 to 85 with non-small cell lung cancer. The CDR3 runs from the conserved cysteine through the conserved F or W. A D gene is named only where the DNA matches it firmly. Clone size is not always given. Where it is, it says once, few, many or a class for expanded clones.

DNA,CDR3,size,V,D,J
TGCGCCAGCAGCCGGACTAGCGGGAGGGCCGGGGGAGATACGCAGTATTTT,CASSRTSGRAGGDTQYF,few,TRBV5-1,TRBD2,TRBJ2-3
TGCGCCAACAGCCCGGCGTGGACCGGGCAGCTGTTTTTT,CANSPAWTGQLFF,NA,TRBV5-1,NA,TRBJ2-2
TGTGCCAGCATCGACAGGGACGGGACCGGGGAGCTGTTTTTT,CASIDRDGTGELFF,many,TRBV6-2/TRBV6-3,TRBD1,TRBJ2-2
TGTCCCAGCAGTTCCCTCAAGTTACCCCCCCAGTACTTC,CPSSSLKLPPQYF,NA,TRBV6-2/TRBV6-3,NA,TRBJ2-5
TGTGTCAGCAGCGTCAGGGGGACGGGGGAGCTGTTTTTT,CVSSVRGTGELFF,NA,TRBV11-2,TRBD1,TRBJ2-2
TGTGCCAGCAGTGAACCCCGTGGGGCTAGCGGGAGGGCCAAGTCATACGGGGAGCTGTTTTTT,CASSEPRGASGRAKSYGELFF,NA,TRBV28,TRBD2,TRBJ2-2
TGCAGTGCTCCTAAAGCGGGGGCGGGCACCGGGGAGCTGTTTTTT,CSAPKAGAGTGELFF,many,TRBV20-1,TRBD2,TRBJ2-2
TGTGTCATCAGGGACACAGGGAACAATGAGCAGTTCTTC,CVIRDTGNNEQFF,NA,TRBV12-3/TRBV12-4,NA,TRBJ2-1
TGTGCCAGCTCTCCCGATAGCAATCAGCCCCAGCATTTT,CASSPDSNQPQHF,many,TRBV18,NA,TRBJ1-5
TGTGCCAGCAGCACTTCACTAGCGCACAAGACCCAGTACTTC,CASSTSLAHKTQYF,NA,TRBV5-4,TRBD2,TRBJ2-5
TGTGCCACCAGTGATGTCGTAGACTACAGTGGGCAGTTCTTC,CATSDVVDYSGQFF,NA,TRBV10-3,NA,TRBJ2-1
TGTGCCAGCAGCTTAGTAGCAAGTGCGACCCAGTACTTC,CASSLVASATQYF,few,TRBV7-9,NA,TRBJ2-5